This entry is about one T cell receptor beta chain. What it recognizes is unknown. This specimen comes from a study of monozygotic twins with cystic fibrosis. About the research overall: Libraries were built from 3 to 3.5 micrograms of fragmented DNA using about 15 PCR cycles.

Points from the study as a whole: Median Simpson clonality of approximately 0.01 suggested naive T cells predominated. In 13 of 16 pairs, V gene usage was closest to the co-twin's.

Germline lookup yields CDR1 WSHSY and CDR2 SAAADI. This CDR3 is 12 amino acids long. The V end lost 6 bases, the J end lost 7 bases, and 10 bases lay between the germline ends. Profiled with immunoSEQ multiplex PCR; TCRdb holds only in-frame clones, not every one. The sample holds fewer than 30,000 clones, 95% to 98% seen once. The chain employs TRBV10-2 and TRBJ2-1, with TRBD2 as a possible D gene (5 bases). The clonotype was recovered from a girl aged 2 to 9 with cystic fibrosis. Sequencing input: blood. CDR3 coding DNA: TGCGCCAGCAGCCCGGGGTGGAATGAGCAGTTCTTC. Protein product: CASSPGWNEQFF.